The T cell receptor beta chain described here comes from a study of preoperative IRX-2 immunotherapy in early breast cancer. Stated treatment: preoperative locoregional IRX-2 cytokine immunotherapy. Samples came from a phase Ib trial of preoperative locoregional IRX-2 cytokine immunotherapy. Germline CDR1 MNHEY, CDR2 SMNVEV (reference sequence). The CDR3 spans 16 residues. Trimming removed 2 bases from V and 2 bases from J, with 14 bases in between. Repertoires were generated with immunoSEQ multiplex PCR, while TCRdb's copy carries only in-frame clones and drops some. The sample holds 3,000 to 3,500 clones; roughly 80% are singletons and the top ten take 7%.

V is TRBV27 and J is TRBJ2-3, with D uncertain. Material: tumor tissue, obtained after IRX-2 immunotherapy. This TCR was sampled from a human donor with breast cancer. In DNA, the CDR3 is TGTGCCAGCAGTTTAAACGGGTATCCTACCACAGATACGCAGTATTTT. This codes for CASSLNGYPTTDTQYF.